The rows below give T cell receptor beta chains drawn from one sample of a study of shared clonotypes between healthy human individuals. Profiled with immunoSEQ multiplex PCR; TCRdb holds only in-frame clones, not every one. The sample records around 350,000 clones, 73% being singletons. The source material was memory CD4+ T cells sorted from blood. These receptors all come from a man between 25 and 39 years old in good health. The CDR3 runs from the conserved cysteine through the conserved F or W. Fields, in order: V gene, J gene, clone size, D gene, CDR3 length, CDR3 protein, CDR3 DNA. A D gene is named only where the DNA matches it firmly. Clone size, where shown, is once, few, many, or a class for clones that have expanded.

v_gene: TRBV10-1; j_gene: TRBJ2-1; abundance: NA; d_gene: TRBD2; len: 17; CDR3aa: CANQSSGRALPYNEQFF; CDR3nt: TGCGCCAACCAGTCTAGCGGGAGGGCCCTCCCCTACAATGAGCAGTTCTTC
v_gene: TRBV21-1; j_gene: TRBJ1-1; abundance: NA; d_gene: NA; len: 16; CDR3aa: CASSARTGPPCLEAFF; CDR3nt: TGTGCCAGCAGCGCGCGGACAGGGCCCCCATGCCTAGAAGCTTTCTTT
v_gene: TRBV6-6; j_gene: TRBJ2-3; abundance: NA; d_gene: NA; len: 14; CDR3aa: CASSPFQVTDTQYF; CDR3nt: TGTGCCAGCAGCCCTTTCCAAGTCACAGATACGCAGTATTTT
v_gene: TRBV19; j_gene: TRBJ1-1; abundance: NA; d_gene: NA; len: 14; CDR3aa: CASSIRKMNTEAFF; CDR3nt: TGTGCCAGTAGTATCAGGAAAATGAACACTGAAGCTTTCTTT
v_gene: TRBV28; j_gene: TRBJ2-3; abundance: NA; d_gene: TRBD2; len: 15; CDR3aa: CASSLLAGGADTQYF; CDR3nt: TGTGCCAGCAGTTTATTGGCGGGAGGGGCAGATACGCAGTATTTT
v_gene: TRBV7-2; j_gene: TRBJ2-5; abundance: NA; d_gene: TRBD2; len: 14; CDR3aa: CASSLQAGPDSQYF; CDR3nt: TGTGCCAGCAGCTTGCAAGCGGGGCCTGATTCCCAGTACTTC
v_gene: TRBV10-3; j_gene: TRBJ2-7; abundance: few; d_gene: NA; len: 16; CDR3aa: CAISGIQGLFSYEQYF; CDR3nt: TGTGCCATCAGTGGAATTCAGGGGTTATTCTCCTACGAGCAGTACTTC
v_gene: TRBV7-2; j_gene: TRBJ2-5; abundance: NA; d_gene: NA; len: 11; CDR3aa: CASSASETQYF; CDR3nt: TGTGCCAGCAGCGCCAGCGAAACCCAGTACTTC
v_gene: TRBV18; j_gene: TRBJ2-7; abundance: NA; d_gene: TRBD1; len: 17; CDR3aa: CASSPLPGTDLSYEQYF; CDR3nt: TGTGCCAGCTCACCACTTCCCGGGACAGATTTATCCTACGAGCAGTACTTC
v_gene: TRBV5-1; j_gene: TRBJ2-1; abundance: many; d_gene: NA; len: 15; CDR3aa: CASSLLGESYNEQFF; CDR3nt: TGCGCCAGCAGCTTGCTCGGGGAATCCTACAATGAGCAGTTCTTC
v_gene: TRBV18; j_gene: TRBJ1-1; abundance: NA; d_gene: NA; len: 15; CDR3aa: CASSPLSQGNTEAFF; CDR3nt: TGTGCCAGCTCCCCTCTGTCGCAGGGAAACACTGAAGCTTTCTTT
v_gene: TRBV28; j_gene: TRBJ2-1; abundance: NA; d_gene: NA; len: 16; CDR3aa: CASSTPSAHNYNEQFF; CDR3nt: TGTGCCAGCAGTACTCCATCCGCCCATAACTACAATGAGCAGTTCTTC
v_gene: TRBV7-9; j_gene: TRBJ2-1; abundance: few; d_gene: TRBD2; len: 17; CDR3aa: CASSARLAGVPYNEQFF; CDR3nt: TGTGCCAGCAGCGCCCGACTAGCGGGAGTACCCTACAATGAGCAGTTCTTC
v_gene: TRBV5-1; j_gene: TRBJ2-7; abundance: NA; d_gene: NA; len: 12; CDR3aa: CASSLRGGEQYF; CDR3nt: TGCGCCAGCAGCTTGAGAGGGGGCGAGCAGTACTTC
v_gene: TRBV28; j_gene: TRBJ1-1; abundance: NA; d_gene: TRBD1; len: 14; CDR3aa: CASSPGTGVTEAFF; CDR3nt: TGTGCCAGCAGTCCGGGGACAGGGGTCACTGAAGCTTTCTTT
v_gene: TRBV29-1; j_gene: TRBJ2-3; abundance: NA; d_gene: TRBD2; len: 15; CDR3aa: CSVEAGSGSLDTQYF; CDR3nt: TGCAGCGTTGAAGCCGGTAGCGGGAGTCTAGATACGCAGTATTTT
v_gene: TRBV2; j_gene: TRBJ1-1; abundance: few; d_gene: NA; len: 13; CDR3aa: CASHIDMNTEAFF; CDR3nt: TGTGCCAGCCACATCGACATGAACACTGAAGCTTTCTTT
v_gene: TRBV6-9; j_gene: TRBJ1-1; abundance: NA; d_gene: NA; len: 13; CDR3aa: CASSYSQNTEAFF; CDR3nt: TGTGCCAGCAGTTACAGTCAAAACACTGAAGCCTTCTTT
v_gene: TRBV19; j_gene: TRBJ2-3; abundance: NA; d_gene: NA; len: 15; CDR3aa: CASSIRSLPTDTQYF; CDR3nt: TGTGCCAGTAGTATAAGGAGTCTACCCACAGATACGCAGTATTTT
v_gene: TRBV6-6; j_gene: TRBJ2-3; abundance: NA; d_gene: NA; len: 16; CDR3aa: CASSSSAGPATDTQYF; CDR3nt: TGTGCCAGCAGTTCTAGCGCGGGGCCCGCGACAGATACGCAGTATTTT
v_gene: TRBV18; j_gene: TRBJ2-2; abundance: NA; d_gene: NA; len: 12; CDR3aa: CASSQLTGELFF; CDR3nt: TGTGCCAGCTCACAGCTCACCGGGGAGCTGTTTTTT
v_gene: TRBV30; j_gene: TRBJ1-1; abundance: many; d_gene: NA; len: 13; CDR3aa: CACRPRRETEAFF; CDR3nt: TGTGCCTGCCGCCCTCGTAGGGAAACTGAAGCTTTCTTT
v_gene: TRBV9; j_gene: TRBJ1-4; abundance: NA; d_gene: NA; len: 13; CDR3aa: CASSVRQNEKLFF; CDR3nt: TGTGCCAGCAGCGTACGACAGAATGAAAAACTGTTTTTT
v_gene: TRBV30; j_gene: TRBJ2-1; abundance: NA; d_gene: NA; len: 14; CDR3aa: CAWSVKLAGYEQFF; CDR3nt: TGTGCCTGGAGTGTTAAACTAGCTGGGTATGAGCAGTTCTTC
v_gene: TRBV11-2; j_gene: TRBJ2-3; abundance: many; d_gene: NA; len: 16; CDR3aa: CASSLGDWLRTDTQYF; CDR3nt: TGTGCCAGCAGCTTAGGAGACTGGCTCCGCACAGATACGCAGTATTTT
v_gene: TRBV19; j_gene: TRBJ2-7; abundance: NA; d_gene: NA; len: 14; CDR3aa: CASSIWTEYYEQYF; CDR3nt: TGTGCCAGTAGTATTTGGACAGAATACTACGAGCAGTACTTC
v_gene: TRBV11-2; j_gene: TRBJ2-7; abundance: few; d_gene: TRBD2; len: 15; CDR3aa: CASSFQAGVVDEQYF; CDR3nt: TGTGCCAGCAGCTTCCAAGCGGGAGTCGTCGACGAGCAGTACTTC
v_gene: TRBV7-2; j_gene: TRBJ1-2; abundance: NA; d_gene: NA; len: 15; CDR3aa: CASSLARASGYGYTF; CDR3nt: TGTGCCAGCAGCTTAGCGAGGGCCTCGGGCTATGGCTACACCTTC
v_gene: TRBV28; j_gene: TRBJ2-3; abundance: NA; d_gene: NA; len: 13; CDR3aa: CASSSVGPDTQYF; CDR3nt: TGTGCCAGCAGTTCCGTAGGTCCAGATACGCAGTATTTT
v_gene: TRBV4-1; j_gene: TRBJ1-2; abundance: NA; d_gene: NA; len: 16; CDR3aa: CASSQASGTDNYGYTF; CDR3nt: TGCGCCAGCAGCCAAGCCTCCGGGACGGATAACTATGGCTACACCTTC
v_gene: TRBV30; j_gene: TRBJ2-7; abundance: NA; d_gene: NA; len: 14; CDR3aa: CAWSLRGGGYEQYF; CDR3nt: TGTGCCTGGAGTCTACGGGGCGGAGGTTACGAGCAGTACTTC
v_gene: TRBV6-6; j_gene: TRBJ1-4; abundance: NA; d_gene: TRBD1; len: 14; CDR3aa: CASRRQGTNEKLFF; CDR3nt: TGTGCCAGCAGAAGACAGGGGACTAATGAAAAACTGTTTTTT
v_gene: TRBV7-9; j_gene: TRBJ2-1; abundance: NA; d_gene: NA; len: 14; CDR3aa: CASSLAGRINEQFF; CDR3nt: TGTGCCAGCAGCTTAGCAGGCCGGATAAATGAGCAGTTCTTC
v_gene: TRBV7-9; j_gene: TRBJ2-5; abundance: NA; d_gene: TRBD1; len: 16; CDR3aa: CASSLPGQGERETQYF; CDR3nt: TGTGCCAGCAGCTTACCGGGACAGGGTGAACGGGAGACCCAGTACTTC
v_gene: TRBV5-1; j_gene: TRBJ2-5; abundance: NA; d_gene: NA; len: 14; CDR3aa: CASSEGTPSETQYF; CDR3nt: TGCGCCAGCAGCGAAGGGACTCCGTCAGAGACCCAGTACTTC
v_gene: TRBV27; j_gene: TRBJ2-3; abundance: NA; d_gene: TRBD1; len: 17; CDR3aa: CASSLAVTGGSFGTQYF; CDR3nt: TGTGCCAGCAGTTTAGCCGTGACAGGGGGTTCCTTTGGAACGCAGTATTTT
v_gene: TRBV19; j_gene: TRBJ2-5; abundance: NA; d_gene: NA; len: 12; CDR3aa: CASSIGQETQYF; CDR3nt: TGTGCCAGTAGTATTGGCCAAGAGACCCAGTACTTC
v_gene: TRBV6-1; j_gene: TRBJ2-7; abundance: many; d_gene: NA; len: 12; CDR3aa: CASSRTFYEQYF; CDR3nt: TGTGCCAGCAGTAGGACTTTCTACGAGCAGTACTTC
v_gene: TRBV28; j_gene: TRBJ1-5; abundance: few; d_gene: TRBD1; len: 17; CDR3aa: CASYASQGQGSYQPQHF; CDR3nt: TGTGCCAGCTACGCCTCCCAGGGACAGGGTAGCTATCAGCCCCAGCATTTT
v_gene: TRBV28; j_gene: TRBJ2-7; abundance: few; d_gene: NA; len: 15; CDR3aa: CASTELNKIPYEQYF; CDR3nt: TGTGCCAGCACCGAGTTAAATAAAATTCCCTACGAGCAGTACTTC
v_gene: TRBV5-1; j_gene: TRBJ1-4; abundance: NA; d_gene: NA; len: 15; CDR3aa: CASRRSGDTNEKLFF; CDR3nt: TGCGCCAGCAGACGATCAGGGGACACTAATGAAAAACTGTTTTTT